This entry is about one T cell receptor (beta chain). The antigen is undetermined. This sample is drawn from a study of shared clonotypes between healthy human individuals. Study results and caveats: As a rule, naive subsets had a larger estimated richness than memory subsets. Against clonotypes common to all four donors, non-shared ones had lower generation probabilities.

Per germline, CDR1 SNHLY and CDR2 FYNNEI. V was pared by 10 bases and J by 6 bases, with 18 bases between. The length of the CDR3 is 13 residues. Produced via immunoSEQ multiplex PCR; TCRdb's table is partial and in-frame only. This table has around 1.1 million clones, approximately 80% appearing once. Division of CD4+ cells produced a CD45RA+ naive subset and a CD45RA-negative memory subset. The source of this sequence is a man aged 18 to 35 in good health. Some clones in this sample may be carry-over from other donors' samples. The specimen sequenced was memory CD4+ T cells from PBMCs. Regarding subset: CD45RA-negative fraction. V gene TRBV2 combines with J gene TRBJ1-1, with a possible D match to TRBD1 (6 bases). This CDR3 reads CATDQGFVSEAFF. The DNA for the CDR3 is TGTGCCACGGACCAGGGGTTCGTATCTGAAGCTTTCTTT.